This passage covers 20 T cell receptor beta chains from one sample sequenced in a study of identical twins (dated by TCRdb to the mid-2010s). The method was 5' RACE. This sample was sequenced with an Illumina HiSeq 2000. TCRdb itself trimmed the public reads at Q25 with fastp, ran MiXCR and retained productive beta chains. All rows with the same CDR3 protein become a single entry with the most common DNA and genes. The sample profile shows some 500,000 distinct CDR3 sequences; 12% to 15% of them were found once. The top ten constitute around 0.57% of the sample. The data were also submitted as part of a second study, on yellow fever vaccine responses in identical twins.

The sequencing sample was made of CD4+ T cells sorted from blood. The receptors derive from a woman aged 18-29 years in good health.

The chain has TRBV11-3 and TRBJ1-1; a possible D gene is TRBD1 (5 bases). Trimming stripped 4 bases from V and 2 bases from J, with 8 bases between. The CDR3 sequence is 13 residues long. Germline V gene sequence: CDR1 SGHNT, CDR2 YENEEA. The CDR3: CASSSRDNTEAFF. The CDR3 DNA follows: TGTGCCAGCAGCTCCAGGGATAACACTGAAGCTTTCTTT.

This CDR3 reads CASSVRLAGGPYEQYF. The CDR3 nucleotides read TGTGCCAGCAGCGTTAGACTAGCGGGGGGACCCTACGAGCAGTACTTC. The rearrangement links TRBV7-2 to TRBJ2-7, with 13 bases matching TRBD2. V dropped 5 bases and J dropped 2; count of bases not matched to a gene: 6. Germline V lookup: CDR1 SGHTA, CDR2 FQGNSA. The CDR3 totals 16 residues.

This clonotype was found a few times. The chain carries TRBV25-1 and TRBJ1-5, with D hard to call. Germline V lookup: CDR1 MGHDK, CDR2 SYGVNS. Trimming removed 4 bases from V and 4 bases from J, with 11 bases in between. The CDR3 runs 14 residues. This CDR3 reads CASSVGQWNQPQHF. CDR3 in DNA: TGTGCCAGCAGTGTCGGGCAATGGAATCAGCCCCAGCATTTT.

The chain has TRBV28 and TRBJ2-7; TRBD1 or TRBD2 may be the D gene (6 bases each). With 6 bases removed from V and 0 bases from J, the gap between germline ends came to 15 bases. CDR1 and CDR2 from the germline V gene are MDHEN and SYDVKM. The CDR3 extends over 15 amino acids. DNA for the CDR3: TGTGCCAGCAGCACTAAGAAGGGGGGCTCCTACGAGCAGTACTTC. This encodes CASSTKKGGSYEQYF.

A few counts support this clonotype. The chain uses TRBV12-5 and TRBJ2-5, with D hard to call. This CDR3 comprises 11 residues. V was pared by 6 bases and J by 2 bases, with 4 bases between. Per germline, CDR1 LGHNT and CDR2 FRNRAP. For the CDR3, the DNA is TGTGCTAGTGGGGAGCAAGAGACCCAGTACTTC. It specifies CASGEQETQYF.

This clonotype was seen a handful of times. The chain is built from TRBV7-2 and TRBJ2-5; maybe TRBD1 (5 bases). Trimming removed 2 bases from V and 5 bases from J, with 12 bases in between. Looked up from germline, CDR1 is SGHTA and CDR2 is FQGNSA. The CDR3 extends over 14 amino acids. In DNA, the CDR3 is TGTGCCAGCAGCTTAAGTAGGGGTGGGGAGACCCAGTACTTC. This encodes CASSLSRGGETQYF.

This clonotype was counted only a few times. The rearrangement links TRBV2 to TRBJ2-7; 8 nucleotides agree with TRBD2. This CDR3 has 13 residues. Germline CDR1 is SNHLY and CDR2 is FYNNEI. V lost 8 bases, J lost 4 bases, and 7 bases stayed unmatched. The CDR3 DNA sequence: TGTGCCAGCGGGGTAGCGGGGAGTTACGAGCAGTACTTC. Its protein is CASGVAGSYEQYF.

A few counts support this clonotype. The chain combines TRBV5-1 with TRBJ1-1, with a possible D match to TRBD1 (6 bases). Per the germline V gene, CDR1 is SGHRS and CDR2 is YFSETQ. The CDR3 covers 15 residues. Trimming took 4 bases from V and 3 from J, leaving 16 bases between them. CDR3 sequence reads: CASSTQGSGDTEAFF. The CDR3 DNA reads TGCGCCAGCAGCACCCAGGGGAGCGGGGACACTGAAGCTTTCTTT.

This clonotype was recorded a few times. The chain employs TRBV10-1 and TRBJ2-3; D ambiguous. Germline values: CDR1 WNHNN, CDR2 SYGVQD (reference sequence). CDR3 length: 15 residues. V was trimmed by 2 bases and J by 0 bases, leaving 9 bases between them. The CDR3 DNA is TGCGCCAGCAGTGAGGGGATTAGGAGCACAGATACGCAGTATTTT. The encoded protein is CASSEGIRSTDTQYF.

The chain employs TRBV5-1 and TRBJ2-1; D is ambiguous. The CDR3 totals 14 residues. CDR1 and CDR2 (germline): SGHRS, YFSETQ. V was shortened by 0 bases and J by 5 bases, with 9 bases between the two germline ends. CDR3 loop: CASSLDHSDNEQFF. The CDR3 DNA follows: TGCGCCAGCAGCTTGGATCATTCGGACAATGAGCAGTTCTTC.

A few counts support this clonotype. The genes are TRBV12-3 or TRBV12-4 and TRBJ1-6; D gene ambiguous. This CDR3 comprises 13 residues. The V end was cut by 5 bases, the J end by 5 bases, with 7 bases between. Here the CDR3 reads CASSRRNNSPLHF. CDR3 sequence (DNA): TGTGCCAGCAGTCGGCGTAATAATTCACCCCTCCACTTT.

The chain is built from TRBV21-1 and TRBJ2-5; the table's D gene call, TRBD1, was not cross checked with the DNA. TRBV21-1 has pseudogene status. The CDR3 sequence is 14 residues long. The CDR3 loop reads CASTTEGVSETQYF. For the CDR3, the DNA is TGTGCCAGCACCACAGAGGGGGTTTCAGAGACCCAGTACTTC.

The chain employs TRBV13 and TRBJ2-1; D remains ambiguous. CDR1 PRHDT and CDR2 FYEKMQ come from the germline V gene (reference sequence). The CDR3 contains 17 residues. V was cut by 3 bases and J by 0 bases, with 15 bases left in between. The CDR3 region is CASSFTAALSSYNEQFF. The CDR3 DNA reads TGTGCCAGCAGCTTTACGGCGGCCCTGAGCTCCTACAATGAGCAGTTCTTC.

This clonotype occurred a few times. This chain joins TRBV12-3 or TRBV12-4 and TRBJ2-5; D remains ambiguous. The V end lost 1 base, the J end lost 0 bases, and 9 bases lay between the germline ends. CDR3 length equals 15 residues. The CDR3 coding sequence is TGTGCCAGCAGTTTAGTATTTCGGTACCAAGAGACCCAGTACTTC. It specifies CASSLVFRYQETQYF.

This clonotype has a count of ten or more. CDR3 bases: TGTGCCACCAGTGACCCCTTCACCGGGGAGCTGTTTTTT. It yields the protein CATSDPFTGELFF. This chain joins TRBV24-1 and TRBJ2-2; D not resolved. The CDR3 extends over 13 amino acids. The germline CDR1 and CDR2 sequences are KGHDR and SFDVKD. Trimming shortened V by 4 bases and J by 4 bases, and 6 bases separated the two germline ends.

This clonotype was recorded a few times. This chain links TRBV7-8 with TRBJ1-3; 8 bases fit TRBD1. V trimming: 3 bases; J trimming: 3 bases; junction bases outside the gene matches: 7. The germline V gene has CDR1 SGHVS and CDR2 FQNEAQ. This CDR3 is 16 amino acids long. The CDR3 here is CASSFSGGSIGNTIYF. In nucleotides, the CDR3 is TGTGCCAGCAGCTTCTCAGGGGGCTCGATTGGAAACACCATATATTTT.

The chain combines TRBV9 with TRBJ1-2; TRBD1 aligns across 8 bases. Germline V gene lookup returns CDR1 SGDLS and CDR2 YYNGEE. The CDR3 runs 16 residues. V was pared by 4 bases and J by 4 bases, with 12 bases of the junction left unmatched. CDR3 region: CASSSGQGGVSYGYTF. Written as DNA, the CDR3 is TGTGCCAGCAGCTCAGGACAGGGTGGTGTGAGCTATGGCTACACCTTC.

This clonotype was counted at least ten times. The chain employs TRBV11-2 and TRBJ2-7, with 11 bases identical to TRBD2. The CDR3 contains 14 residues. Trimming removed 5 bases from V and 3 bases from J; junction bases left unmatched: 3. Looked up from germline, CDR1 is SGHAT and CDR2 is FQNNGV. CDR3 sequence (DNA): TGTGCCAGCAGCCTGGGACTAGCGGACTACGAGCAGTACTTC. This codes for CASSLGLADYEQYF.

This clonotype was observed at least ten times. The chain has TRBV27 and TRBJ2-2; 11 positions agree with TRBD1. Per the germline V gene, CDR1 is MNHEY and CDR2 is SMNVEV (reference sequence). This CDR3 is 16 amino acids long. The junction had 6 bases not matched to a gene; V was cut back by 6 bases and J by 3 bases. The CDR3 reads CASSQDRGPDTGELFF. DNA for the CDR3: TGTGCCAGCAGCCAGGACAGGGGGCCTGACACCGGGGAGCTGTTTTTT.

Ten or more counts support this clonotype. This sequence joins TRBV28 and TRBJ2-7; 10 bases align to TRBD2. J lost 1 base, V lost 3 bases, and 6 bases had no gene match. Germline V gene data show CDR1 as MDHEN and CDR2 as SYDVKM. The CDR3 runs 16 residues. The CDR3 DNA is TGTGCCAGCAGTTTTTCACTAGCGGGGCTTTCCTACGAGCAGTACTTC. Translated: CASSFSLAGLSYEQYF.